Below are 8 T cell receptor beta chains sequenced from a single sample in a study of blood T cell repertoires in COVID-19. Sequenced by immunoSEQ multiplex PCR; TCRdb stores in-frame clones only, minus some. Of 350,000 to 450,000 clones listed, 80% to 90% are singletons. The sequencing input was PBMCs or T cells enriched from blood (not recorded which). These receptors were taken from a man aged 25 to 40 who had recovered from COVID-19.

The gene calls are TRBV24-1 and TRBJ2-1, with D perhaps matching TRBD2 (6 bases). CDR1 KGHDR and CDR2 SFDVKD come from the germline V gene. The CDR3 loop spans 14 amino acids. The V end lost 7 bases, the J end lost 9 bases, and 18 bases lay between the germline ends. The CDR3 here is CATSRDSMLGEQFF. The CDR3 nucleotides are TGTGCCACCAGCCGGGACTCTATGTTAGGTGAGCAGTTCTTC.

As concerns this clone: Mismatch with germline at one junction end may stem from a read error. The chain is built from TRBV3-1 (or the pseudogene TRBV3-2) and TRBJ2-7; 8 bases map to TRBD2. The length of the CDR3 is 15 residues. Germline CDR1 LGHDT, CDR2 YNNKEL (reference sequence). CDR3 DNA sequence: TGTGTCAGCAGCGCTCGGGAGGGCCTCTCCTACGAGCAGTACTTC. Protein: CVSSAREGLSYEQYF.

CDR3 in DNA: TGTGCCAGCAGCCCGGAGGCGGCCGCGAACACCGGGGAGCTGTTTTTT. This gives the protein CASSPEAAANTGELFF. J is TRBJ2-2 and V is TRBV5-4; D might be TRBD2 (5 bases). The CDR3 runs 16 residues. Between the trimmed V and J ends, which lost 4 bases and 0 bases, there was a span of 13 bases. In germline, CDR1 is SGHNT, CDR2 YYREEE (reference sequence).

The chain is built from TRBV30 and TRBJ2-2, with D hard to call. CDR1 is GTSNPN, CDR2 SVGIG, per germline (reference sequence). Trimming took 4 bases from V and 6 from J, leaving 9 bases between them. The CDR3 covers 12 residues. The CDR3 region has the DNA TGTGCCTGGAAGCTTGTTCCCGGGGAGCTGTTTTTT. It yields the protein CAWKLVPGELFF.

This clone was detected only a few times. The chain recombines TRBV6-5 with TRBJ1-1; D gene ambiguous. CDR3 length: 13 residues. Trimming left V 3 bases short and J 5 bases short, with 10 bases between. Germline-derived CDR1 and CDR2 are MNHEY and SVGAGI. CDR3: CASSYVQRTEAFF. The CDR3 coding sequence is TGTGCCAGCAGTTATGTACAGAGAACTGAAGCTTTCTTT.

The chain links TRBV7-2 to TRBJ2-7; TRBD1 matches 10 bases. The germline CDR1 and CDR2 sequences are SGHTA and FQGNSA. The V gene end was trimmed by 3 bases and the J gene end by 3 bases; junction bases not matched to a gene: 2. The CDR3 consists of 14 residues. Written as DNA, the CDR3 is TGTGCCAGCAGCTTCCGGGACAGGGGCTACGAGCAGTACTTC. Translation gives CASSFRDRGYEQYF.

V gene TRBV9 combines with J gene TRBJ2-7; 10 bases fit TRBD1. The CDR3 length is 14 residues. Germline CDR1 SGDLS, CDR2 YYNGEE. J lost 5 bases, V lost 4 bases, and 6 bases had no gene match. The CDR3, as DNA: TGTGCCAGCAGCATGGGACAGGGGTGGAACGAGCAGTACTTC. Translating gives CASSMGQGWNEQYF. Complete variable domain (other parts from reference TRBV9 and TRBJ2-7): DSGVTQTPKHLITATGQRVTLRCSPRSGDLSVYWYQQSLDQGLQFLIQYYNGEERAKGNILERFSAQQFPDLHSELNLSSLELGDSALYFCASSMGQGWNEQYFGPGTRLTVT.

V is TRBV6-5 and J is TRBJ2-3; the D is unclear. CDR3 size: 13 residues. Trimming shortened V by 6 bases and J by 4 bases, and 11 bases separated the two germline ends. The V gene's germline CDR1 is MNHEY and CDR2 SVGAGI. The CDR3 coding sequence is TGTGCCAGCAGCCCCGTCCCAGCAGATACGCAGTATTTT. Protein: CASSPVPADTQYF.